Following are 28 T cell receptor beta chains from one sample sequenced in a study of cytomegalovirus exposure and HLA in healthy donors. 60 Vbeta and 13 Jbeta primers were used in PCR. The table came from immunoSEQ multiplex PCR; TCRdb's copy has only in-frame clones and leaves some out. The table has 90,000 to 140,000 clones, around 15% seen once. The sequencing input was PBMCs. All receptors come from a female donor in good health and CMV-seronegative.

The chain uses TRBV5-4 and TRBJ2-3, with 10 positions matching TRBD2. Germline trimming cut 0 bases from V and 4 bases from J; bases unmatched to any gene: 5. The CDR3 spans 16 residues. Germline assignment: CDR1 SGHNT and CDR2 YYREEE (reference sequence). In nucleotides, the CDR3 is TGTGCCAGCAGCTTGGGGACTAGCGGTGGGGCAGATACGCAGTATTTT. Its translation is CASSLGTSGGADTQYF.

This clone was detected a few times. The chain carries TRBV7-9 and TRBJ1-1; 7 bases align to TRBD1. The CDR3 length is 13 residues. V was pared by 1 base and J by 5 bases, with 1 base of the junction left unmatched. From germline, CDR1 is SEHNR and CDR2 FQNEAQ (reference sequence). CDR3 amino acids: CASSLEGQTEAFF. In DNA, the CDR3 is TGTGCCAGCAGCTTAGAGGGACAGACTGAAGCTTTCTTT.

This clone was found a few times. This chain uses TRBV13 with TRBJ1-4; D possibly corresponds to TRBD1 (5 bases). Germline V gene sequence: CDR1 PRHDT, CDR2 FYEKMQ (reference sequence). There are 14 residues in the CDR3. V shed 4 bases and J shed 8 bases, with 14 bases lying between them. The CDR3 sequence is CASSSREPLEKLFF. The DNA of the CDR3 is TGTGCCAGCAGCTCCAGGGAACCGCTAGAAAAACTGTTTTTT. The entire variable domain, with the rest obtained from reference TRBV13 and TRBJ1-4, is as follows: AAGVIQSPRHLIKEKRETATLKCYPIPRHDTVYWYQQGPGQDPQFLISFYEKMQSDKGSIPDRFSAQQFSDYHSELNMSSLELGDSALYFCASSSREPLEKLFFGSGTQLSVL.

The chain joins TRBV7-6 to TRBJ2-3; 8 bases fit TRBD1. The CDR3 spans 15 residues. Germline trimming cut 5 bases from V and 4 bases from J; bases unmatched to any gene: 8. Germline V gene lookup returns CDR1 SGHVS and CDR2 FNYEAQ. The CDR3 DNA follows: TGTGCCAGCAGCGGAGGACAGGGAGTGGCAGATACGCAGTATTTT. It is translated as CASSGGQGVADTQYF.

The chain joins TRBV28 to TRBJ1-4, with D maybe TRBD1 (5 bases). Trimming took 1 base from V and 4 from J, leaving 13 bases between them. Per germline, CDR1 MDHEN and CDR2 SYDVKM. CDR3 size: 16 residues. CDR3 protein: CASSLFRSGYNEKLFF. In DNA form, the CDR3 reads TGTGCCAGCAGTTTATTCAGGTCAGGGTATAATGAAAAACTGTTTTTT.

The J gene is TRBJ2-7, the V gene TRBV4-3; 8 bases map to TRBD2. The germline gives CDR1 LGHNA, CDR2 YSLEER. The CDR3 extends over 17 amino acids. V lost 1 base to trimming and J lost 2 bases; unmatched junction nucleotides: 10. The chain's CDR3 is CASSQALGPGGPYEQYF. Written as DNA, the CDR3 is TGCGCCAGCAGCCAAGCCCTGGGTCCGGGAGGGCCCTACGAGCAGTACTTC.

The chain employs TRBV4-3 and TRBJ2-2; 9 bases align to TRBD2. V lost 1 base to trimming and J lost 5 bases; unmatched junction nucleotides: 8. Germline V gene sequence: CDR1 LGHNA, CDR2 YSLEER. This CDR3 region has 17 residues. CDR3 region: CASSQGSSGSRTGELFF. As DNA, the CDR3 is TGCGCCAGCAGCCAAGGGAGTAGCGGGAGTCGTACCGGGGAGCTGTTTTTT.

This chain uses TRBV7-2 with TRBJ1-1, with D tentatively TRBD1 (5 bases). This CDR3 is 13 amino acids long. Trimming left V 11 bases short and J 0 bases short, with 13 bases between. Germline V gene lookup returns CDR1 SGHTA and CDR2 FQGNSA. This chain's CDR3 is CAGALEVNTEAFF. The CDR3 nucleotides read TGTGCCGGGGCCCTCGAGGTGAACACTGAAGCTTTCTTT. The full variable domain, completed using reference TRBV7-2 and TRBJ1-1, is GAGVSQSPSNKVTEKGKDVELRCDPISGHTALYWYRQSLGQGLEFLIYFQGNSAPDKSGLPSDRFSAERTGGSVSTLTIQRTQQEDSAVYLCAGALEVNTEAFFGQGTRLTVV.

The genes are TRBV2 and TRBJ1-4; TRBD1 is a possible D gene (6 bases). Germline CDR1 is SNHLY and CDR2 is FYNNEI. Trimming took off 4 bases at V and 0 bases at J, with 12 bases between the two ends. This CDR3 has 16 amino acids. CDR3 region: CASSGRDIATNEKLFF. Written as DNA, the CDR3 is TGTGCCAGCAGTGGCCGGGACATAGCAACTAATGAAAAACTGTTTTTT. The whole variable domain, remainder taken from reference TRBV2 and TRBJ1-4, is EPEVTQTPSHQVTQMGQEVILRCVPISNHLYFYWYRQILGQKVEFLVSFYNNEISEKSEIFDDQFSVERPDGSNFTLKIRSTKLEDSAMYFCASSGRDIATNEKLFFGSGTQLSVL.

This rearrangement joins TRBV30 to TRBJ2-3; 7 bases agree with TRBD1. Germline assignment: CDR1 GTSNPN and CDR2 SVGIG (reference sequence). There are 15 residues in the CDR3. Unmatched junction bases numbered 5, after V lost 2 bases and J lost 0 bases. The CDR3 DNA sequence: TGTGCCTGGAGTCCAGGGACAGTTAGCACAGATACGCAGTATTTT. Translation: CAWSPGTVSTDTQYF.

The CDR3 region is CASSVGWSTEAFF. CDR3 coding DNA: TGTGCCAGCAGCGTAGGGTGGAGCACTGAAGCTTTCTTT. This chain joins TRBV9 and TRBJ1-1; no clear D. Germline V gene sequence: CDR1 SGDLS, CDR2 YYNGEE. This CDR3 has 13 amino acids. V lost 0 bases, J lost 4 bases, and 7 bases lay in between.

The chain carries TRBV29-1 and TRBJ2-7; TRBD2 matches 12 bases. Germline loops: CDR1 SQVTM, CDR2 ANQGSEA. V lost 2 bases and J lost 9; bases outside the gene matches: 20. There are 18 residues in the CDR3. The DNA of the CDR3 is TGCAGCGTTGAAAAGAAAGGAGGGGTGACTAGCGGGAGTCAAGGGCAGTACTTC. Translating gives CSVEKKGGVTSGSQGQYF.

V and J are TRBV4-2 and TRBJ2-5, with 7 positions matching TRBD1. This CDR3 is built from 15 residues. V trimming: 2 bases; J trimming: 0 bases; junction bases outside the gene matches: 3. Looked up from germline, CDR1 is LGHNA and CDR2 is YNFKEQ. Here the CDR3 DNA reads TGTGCCAGCAGCCAACCGGGACAGTACCAAGAGACCCAGTACTTC. Encoded protein: CASSQPGQYQETQYF.

In its sample, this clone was seen a few times. The chain couples TRBV6-5 to TRBJ1-1, with a possible D match to TRBD1 (6 bases). Per the germline V gene, CDR1 is MNHEY and CDR2 is SVGAGI. The germline V and J ends were trimmed by 5 bases and 5 bases, with 15 bases remaining between them. The CDR3 loop spans 14 amino acids. CDR3 sequence reads: CASSAQGLGTEAFF. CDR3 sequence (DNA): TGTGCCAGCAGTGCACAGGGCCTTGGGACTGAAGCTTTCTTT.

J is TRBJ2-2 and V is TRBV29-1, with D possibly being TRBD1 (6 bases). The CDR3 loop spans 12 amino acids. Germline loops: CDR1 SQVTM, CDR2 ANQGSEA. V was trimmed by 2 bases and J by 5 bases, leaving 6 bases between them. CDR3 in DNA: TGCAGCGTTGAACAGGGGACCGGGGAGCTGTTTTTT. Its translation is CSVEQGTGELFF.

This chain links TRBV27 with TRBJ2-7; the match to TRBD1 covers 8 bases. The CDR3 spans 19 residues. The junction had 16 bases not matched to a gene; V was cut back by 1 base and J by 2 bases. Germline CDR1 and CDR2: MNHEY and SMNVEV (reference sequence). CDR3 region: CASSLFSRGRTGQTYEQYF. For the CDR3, the DNA is TGTGCCAGCAGTTTATTTAGTCGGGGGAGGACAGGGCAAACCTACGAGCAGTACTTC.

This clone was counted between two and nine times. The chain uses TRBV30 and TRBJ2-2, with 7 bases matching TRBD2. The J segment lost 2 bases and the V segment lost 2 bases, leaving 5 bases of the junction unmatched. CDR1 is GTSNPN, CDR2 SVGIG, per germline (reference sequence). This CDR3 region has 15 residues. The CDR3 loop is CAWSSLAVNTGELFF. Written as DNA, the CDR3 is TGTGCCTGGAGTTCGCTAGCGGTTAACACCGGGGAGCTGTTTTTT.

This clone was counted between two and nine times. Other DNA sequences from this sample encode an identical CDR3 as well. This chain connects TRBV7-2 to TRBJ1-5; D uncertain. The ends were cut back, 2 bases at V and 2 bases at J, with 4 bases in the middle. The CDR3 covers 13 residues. The V gene's germline CDR1 is SGHTA and CDR2 FQGNSA. The CDR3 loop reads CASSLRGNQPQHF. CDR3 nucleotides: TGTGCCAGCAGCTTACGGGGCAATCAGCCCCAGCATTTT.

This clone was seen only a few times. In DNA, the CDR3 is TGCAGCGTTGGGTCCGTAGCAGAGACCCAGTACTTC. It specifies CSVGSVAETQYF. The J gene is TRBJ2-5, the V gene TRBV29-1; D ambiguous. Looked up from germline, CDR1 is SQVTM and CDR2 is ANQGSEA. The CDR3 covers 12 residues. V shed 4 bases and J shed 4 bases, with 10 bases lying between them.

The gene calls are TRBV13 and TRBJ1-1; D possibly corresponds to TRBD1 (6 bases). Trimming cost V 4 bases and J 6 bases, with 12 bases left between them. CDR1 is PRHDT and CDR2 is FYEKMQ in the germline V gene (reference sequence). This CDR3 comprises 13 residues. The CDR3 coding sequence is TGTGCCAGCAGCTCAGGGGCAGATCCTGAAGCTTTCTTT. Translation: CASSSGADPEAFF. Variable domain in full (rest from reference TRBV13 and TRBJ1-1): AAGVIQSPRHLIKEKRETATLKCYPIPRHDTVYWYQQGPGQDPQFLISFYEKMQSDKGSIPDRFSAQQFSDYHSELNMSSLELGDSALYFCASSSGADPEAFFGQGTRLTVV.

Comments on this clone: Additional DNA sequences in this sample encode the identical CDR3. The J gene is TRBJ2-7, the V gene TRBV4-3, with D perhaps matching TRBD2 (5 bases). Between the trimmed V and J ends, which lost 1 base and 2 bases, there was a span of 9 bases. Germline CDR1 and CDR2: LGHNA and YSLEER. This CDR3 comprises 14 residues. The CDR3 DNA sequence: TGCGCCAGCAGCCAAGGACGGGGTCCCTACGAGCAGTACTTC. Amino acids: CASSQGRGPYEQYF.

This clone was counted a few times. CDR3 in amino acids: CASSTEKRLNTEAFF. DNA of the CDR3: TGTGCCAGCAGCACCGAAAAACGGTTGAACACTGAAGCTTTCTTT. This sequence joins TRBV7-2 and TRBJ1-1; D not resolved. Germline values: CDR1 SGHTA, CDR2 FQGNSA. The CDR3 totals 15 residues. V was clipped by 5 bases and J by 0 bases, with 13 bases between them.

This chain links TRBV29-1 with TRBJ2-5; possibly TRBD2 for D (6 bases). Germline V gene lookup returns CDR1 SQVTM and CDR2 ANQGSEA. V lost 5 bases and J lost 5, with 18 bases in between. CDR3 size: 14 residues. CDR3 DNA: TGCAGCGTTCCGGGACTCGCCGGAGGGGAGACCCAGTACTTC. It yields the protein CSVPGLAGGETQYF.

This clone was detected a few times. The J gene is TRBJ2-1, the V gene TRBV5-1; 8 bases match TRBD2. Germline assignment: CDR1 SGHRS and CDR2 YFSETQ. The V and J ends lost 0 bases and 8 bases, in that order; junction bases with no gene match: 10. CDR3 size: 16 residues. The chain's CDR3 is CASSLGRTSGLDEQFF. The CDR3 DNA reads as TGCGCCAGCAGCTTGGGGCGTACTAGCGGCCTCGATGAGCAGTTCTTC.

J is TRBJ2-7 and V is TRBV30; D ambiguous. The CDR3 covers 13 residues. V gave up 1 base and J gave up 2 bases, with 9 bases separating them. Germline lookup yields CDR1 GTSNPN and CDR2 SVGIG (reference sequence). CDR3 DNA sequence: TGTGCCTGGAGTGCTCACAGAGCCTACGAGCAGTACTTC. This translates into CAWSAHRAYEQYF.

V gene TRBV29-1 combines with J gene TRBJ2-4; 7 bases fit TRBD2. V was pared by 2 bases and J by 4 bases, with 2 bases of the junction left unmatched. CDR3 length: 13 amino acids. Germline CDR1 is SQVTM and CDR2 is ANQGSEA. The CDR3 DNA sequence: TGCAGCGTTGAACCAGCGGGGAAAAACATTCAGTACTTC. Protein product: CSVEPAGKNIQYF.

This clone came up a few times. CDR3 loop: CASTSRGLAGQETQYF. CDR3 nucleotides: TGCGCCAGCACAAGCCGGGGACTAGCGGGCCAAGAGACCCAGTACTTC. The rearrangement uses TRBV10-2 and TRBJ2-5; TRBD2 matches 12 bases. The CDR3 consists of 16 residues. The germline CDR1 and CDR2 sequences are WSHSY and SAAADI. Trimming at V came to 7 bases and at J to 1 base, leaving 7 bases not matched to a gene.

This clone appeared a few times. J is TRBJ2-7 and V is TRBV18; maybe TRBD1 (5 bases). Germline V gene sequence: CDR1 KGHSH, CDR2 LQKENI. V gave up 2 bases and J gave up 1 base, with 15 bases separating them. The length of the CDR3 is 16 residues. DNA of the CDR3: TGTGCCAGCTCACCAAATTTAGGCAGGGAATCCTACGAGCAGTACTTC. It specifies CASSPNLGRESYEQYF.